The next 5 T cell receptor beta chains were all read from a single sample in a study of blood T cell repertoires in COVID-19. Clones were read by immunoSEQ multiplex PCR, and TCRdb kept only the in-frame ones, dropping some. This table has about 66,000 clones, 70% to 90% appearing once. Material for sequencing was peripheral blood. These receptors all come from a man between 65 and 85 years old with acute or convalescent COVID-19.

V and J are TRBV3-1 (or the pseudogene TRBV3-2) and TRBJ2-7, with D maybe TRBD1 (6 bases). V lost 1 base and J 4 bases, leaving 11 bases between the germline ends. The CDR3 sequence is 14 residues long. Germline V gives CDR1 LGHDT, CDR2 YNNKEL (reference sequence). The CDR3 DNA sequence: TGTGCCAGCAGCCAAGGAGGGGGTACTTACGAGCAGTACTTC. This gives the protein CASSQGGGTYEQYF.

The gene calls are TRBV9 and TRBJ2-2; D possibly corresponds to TRBD2 (5 bases). V shed 3 bases and J shed 1 base, with 7 bases lying between them. Germline V lookup: CDR1 SGDLS, CDR2 YYNGEE. The CDR3 length is 14 residues. In nucleotides, the CDR3 is TGTGCCAGCAGCGGACGGGGGAACACCGGGGAGCTGTTTTTT. Translation: CASSGRGNTGELFF.

This chain uses TRBV7-2 with TRBJ2-1, with 11 bases that match TRBD1. The CDR3 runs to 16 residues. CDR1 SGHTA and CDR2 FQGNSA come from the germline V gene. V shed 5 bases and J 7 bases; nucleotides not matched to a gene: 10. This CDR3 reads CASSRWGQGVLNEQFF. The DNA of the CDR3 is TGTGCCAGCAGCCGGTGGGGACAGGGGGTTCTTAATGAGCAGTTCTTC.

The chain has TRBV2 and TRBJ1-2; 8 nucleotides agree with TRBD1. This CDR3 contains 18 residues. V dropped 6 bases and J dropped 4; count of bases not matched to a gene: 19. CDR1 and CDR2 (germline): SNHLY, FYNNEI. CDR3 loop: CASRFLQGGPDLGYGYTF. The CDR3 DNA is TGTGCCAGCAGGTTTTTACAGGGGGGCCCTGACTTAGGCTATGGCTACACCTTC.

The V call is TRBV3-1 (or the pseudogene TRBV3-2), the J call TRBJ2-1; 10 bases map to TRBD1. J was trimmed by 5 bases and V by 4 bases; bases with no gene match: 8. Germline CDR1 LGHDT, CDR2 YNNKEL (reference sequence). The CDR3 extends over 16 amino acids. CDR3 sequence: CASSRRDRGGNNEQFF. In DNA, the CDR3 is TGTGCCAGCAGCCGCCGGGACAGGGGAGGCAACAATGAGCAGTTCTTC.